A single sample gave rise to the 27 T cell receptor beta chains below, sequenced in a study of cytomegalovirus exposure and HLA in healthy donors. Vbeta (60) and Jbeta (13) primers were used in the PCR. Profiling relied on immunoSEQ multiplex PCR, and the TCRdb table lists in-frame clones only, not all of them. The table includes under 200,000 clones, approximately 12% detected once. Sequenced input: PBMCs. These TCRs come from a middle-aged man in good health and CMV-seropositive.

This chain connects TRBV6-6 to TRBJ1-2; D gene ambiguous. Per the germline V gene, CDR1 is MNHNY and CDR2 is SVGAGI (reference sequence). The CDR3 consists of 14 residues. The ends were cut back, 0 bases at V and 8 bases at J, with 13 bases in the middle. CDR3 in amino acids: CASSYSPTLEGYTF. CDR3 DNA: TGTGCCAGCAGTTACTCCCCGACCCTGGAGGGCTACACCTTC.

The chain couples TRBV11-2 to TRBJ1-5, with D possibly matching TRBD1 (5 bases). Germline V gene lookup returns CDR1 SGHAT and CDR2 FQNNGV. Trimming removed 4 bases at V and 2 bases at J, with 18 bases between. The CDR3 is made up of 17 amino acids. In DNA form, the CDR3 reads TGTGCCAGCAGCTCCGGGCAGGGATTCTACGGCAATCAGCCCCAGCATTTT. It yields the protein CASSSGQGFYGNQPQHF.

The CDR3 region has the DNA TGTGCCAGCATCTCGGACAGGCGGGCTGGCTACACCTTC. This encodes CASISDRRAGYTF. The rearrangement links TRBV6-5 to TRBJ1-2; 7 bases fit TRBD1. The V gene end was trimmed by 7 bases and the J gene end by 7 bases; junction bases not matched to a gene: 9. The CDR3 length is 13 residues. CDR1 is MNHEY, CDR2 SVGAGI, per germline.

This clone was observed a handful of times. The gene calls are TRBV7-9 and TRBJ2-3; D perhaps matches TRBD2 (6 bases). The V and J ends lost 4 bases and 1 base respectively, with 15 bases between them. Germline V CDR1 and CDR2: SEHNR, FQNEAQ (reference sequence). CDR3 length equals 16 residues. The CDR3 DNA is TGTGCCAGCAGCTACACGGCGGGGACGGGCACAGATACGCAGTATTTT. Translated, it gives CASSYTAGTGTDTQYF.

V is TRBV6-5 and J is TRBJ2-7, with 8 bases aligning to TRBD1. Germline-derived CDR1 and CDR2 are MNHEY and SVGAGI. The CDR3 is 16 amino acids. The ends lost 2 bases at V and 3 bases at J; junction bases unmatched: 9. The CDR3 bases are TGTGCCAGCAGTTACGAGGGACAGGTTTCGCGCTACGAGCAGTACTTC. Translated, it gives CASSYEGQVSRYEQYF.

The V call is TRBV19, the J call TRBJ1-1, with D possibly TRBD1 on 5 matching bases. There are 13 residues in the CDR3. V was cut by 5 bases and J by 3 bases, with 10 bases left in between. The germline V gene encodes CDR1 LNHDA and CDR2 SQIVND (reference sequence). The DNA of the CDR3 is TGTGCCAGTAGTCCTACGGGGGACACTGAAGCTTTCTTT. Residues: CASSPTGDTEAFF.

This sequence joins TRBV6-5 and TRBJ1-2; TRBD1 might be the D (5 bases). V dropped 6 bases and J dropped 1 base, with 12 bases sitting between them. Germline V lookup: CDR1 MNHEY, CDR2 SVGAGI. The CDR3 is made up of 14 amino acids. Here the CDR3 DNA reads TGTGCCAGCAGGACAATAGGGGATAACTATGGCTACACCTTC. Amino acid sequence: CASRTIGDNYGYTF.

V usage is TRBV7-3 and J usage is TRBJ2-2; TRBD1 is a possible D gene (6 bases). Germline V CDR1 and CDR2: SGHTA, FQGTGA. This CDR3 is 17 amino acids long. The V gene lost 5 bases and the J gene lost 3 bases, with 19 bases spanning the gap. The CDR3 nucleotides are TGTGCCAGCAGCCCCTACCCAGCCAGGGGTTACACCGGGGAGCTGTTTTTT. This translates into CASSPYPARGYTGELFF. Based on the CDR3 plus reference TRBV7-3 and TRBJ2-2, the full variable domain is GAGVSQTPSNKVTEKGKYVELRCDPISGHTALYWYRQSLGQGPEFLIYFQGTGAADDSGLPNDRFFAVRPEGSVSTLKIQRTERGDSAVYLCASSPYPARGYTGELFFGEGSRLTVL.

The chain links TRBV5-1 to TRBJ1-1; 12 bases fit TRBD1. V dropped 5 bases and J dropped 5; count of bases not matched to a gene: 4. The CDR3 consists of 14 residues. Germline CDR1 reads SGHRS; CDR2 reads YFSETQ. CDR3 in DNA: TGCGCCAGCAGTCGGGACAGGGGGCGGACTGAAGCTTTCTTT. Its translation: CASSRDRGRTEAFF.

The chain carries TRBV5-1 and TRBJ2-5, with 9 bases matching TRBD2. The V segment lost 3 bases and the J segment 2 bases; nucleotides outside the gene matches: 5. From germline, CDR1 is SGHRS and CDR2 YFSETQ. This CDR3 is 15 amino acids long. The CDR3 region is CASSSESGGQETQYF. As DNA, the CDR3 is TGCGCCAGCAGCTCAGAGAGCGGGGGGCAAGAGACCCAGTACTTC.

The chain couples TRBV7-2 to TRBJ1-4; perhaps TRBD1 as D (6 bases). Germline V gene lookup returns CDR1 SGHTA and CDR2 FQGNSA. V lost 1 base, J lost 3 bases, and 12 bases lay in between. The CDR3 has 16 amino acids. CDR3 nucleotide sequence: TGTGCCAGCAGCTTAGATCGCGGGGGCGCTAATGAAAAACTGTTTTTT. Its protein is CASSLDRGGANEKLFF.

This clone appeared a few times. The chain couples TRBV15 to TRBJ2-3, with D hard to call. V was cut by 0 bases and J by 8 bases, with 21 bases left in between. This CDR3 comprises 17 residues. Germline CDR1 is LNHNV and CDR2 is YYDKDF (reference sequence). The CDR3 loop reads CATSRDLVQRASGTQYF. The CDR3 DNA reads TGTGCCACCAGCAGAGATCTGGTCCAACGAGCGTCGGGTACGCAGTATTTT.

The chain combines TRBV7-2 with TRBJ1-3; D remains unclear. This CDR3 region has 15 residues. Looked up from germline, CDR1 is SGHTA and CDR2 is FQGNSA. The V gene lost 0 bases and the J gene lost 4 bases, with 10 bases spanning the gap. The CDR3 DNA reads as TGTGCCAGCAGCTTAGCTCCGGTCCTCGGAAACACCATATATTTT. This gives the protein CASSLAPVLGNTIYF.

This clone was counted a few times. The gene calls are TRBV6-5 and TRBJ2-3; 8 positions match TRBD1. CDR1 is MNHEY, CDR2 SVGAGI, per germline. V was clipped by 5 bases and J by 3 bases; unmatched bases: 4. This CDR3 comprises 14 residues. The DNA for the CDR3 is TGTGCCAGCAGTGTGAGACAGGGGACAGATACGCAGTATTTT. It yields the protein CASSVRQGTDTQYF.

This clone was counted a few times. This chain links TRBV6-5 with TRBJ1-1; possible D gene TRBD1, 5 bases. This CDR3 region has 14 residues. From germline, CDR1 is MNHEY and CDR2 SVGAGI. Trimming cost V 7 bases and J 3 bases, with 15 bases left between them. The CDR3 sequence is CASTRGFGYTEAFF. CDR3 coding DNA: TGTGCCAGCACTAGGGGTTTTGGGTACACTGAAGCTTTCTTT.

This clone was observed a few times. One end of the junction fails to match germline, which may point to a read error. This CDR3 reads CAWRADRESQYF. The CDR3 DNA reads TGTGCCTGGAGGGCGGACAGGGAGAGCCAGTACTTC. The rearrangement links TRBV30 to TRBJ2-5; 8 nucleotides align to TRBD1. The germline V gene has CDR1 GTSNPN and CDR2 SVGIG (reference sequence). There are 12 residues in the CDR3.

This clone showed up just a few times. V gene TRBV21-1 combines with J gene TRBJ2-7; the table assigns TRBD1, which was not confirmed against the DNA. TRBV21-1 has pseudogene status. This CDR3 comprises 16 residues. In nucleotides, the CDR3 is TGTGCCAGCAGCGTTTCCGGGACAGGGGTCTCCTACGAGCAGTACGTC. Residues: CASSVSGTGVSYEQYV.

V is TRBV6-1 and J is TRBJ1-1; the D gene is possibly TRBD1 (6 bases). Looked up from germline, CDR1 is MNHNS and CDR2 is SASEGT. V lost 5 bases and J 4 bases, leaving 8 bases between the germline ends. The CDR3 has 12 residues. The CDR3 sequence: CASSRGGTEAFF. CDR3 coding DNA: TGTGCCAGCAGTAGGGGGGGCACTGAAGCTTTCTTT.

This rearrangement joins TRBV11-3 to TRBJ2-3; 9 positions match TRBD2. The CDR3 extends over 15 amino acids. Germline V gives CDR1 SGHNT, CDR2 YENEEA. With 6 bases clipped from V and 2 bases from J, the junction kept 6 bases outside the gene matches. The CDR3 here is CASRQGLALTDTQYF. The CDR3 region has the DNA TGTGCCAGCAGACAGGGACTAGCCCTCACAGATACGCAGTATTTT.

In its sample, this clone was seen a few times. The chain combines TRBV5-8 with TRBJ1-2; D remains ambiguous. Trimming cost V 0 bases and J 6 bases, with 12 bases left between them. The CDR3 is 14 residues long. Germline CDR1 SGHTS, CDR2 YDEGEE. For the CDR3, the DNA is TGTGCCAGCAGCTTGGGCCCTCTAGGCGATGGCTACACCTTC. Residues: CASSLGPLGDGYTF.

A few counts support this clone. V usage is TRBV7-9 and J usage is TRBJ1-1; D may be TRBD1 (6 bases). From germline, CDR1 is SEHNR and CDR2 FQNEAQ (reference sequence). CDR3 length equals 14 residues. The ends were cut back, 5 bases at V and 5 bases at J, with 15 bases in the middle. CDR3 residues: CASSIRDIVTEAFF. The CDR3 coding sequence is TGTGCCAGCAGCATACGGGACATCGTAACTGAAGCTTTCTTT.

The CDR3 loop is CASSPGSGGEETQYF. For the CDR3, the DNA is TGTGCCAGCAGCCCGGGGAGCGGGGGGGAGGAGACCCAGTACTTC. V and J are TRBV25-1 and TRBJ2-5, with TRBD2 matching 10 bases. The CDR3 is 15 amino acids. Germline CDR1 and CDR2: MGHDK and SYGVNS. V gave up 6 bases and J gave up 5 bases; unmatched junction bases: 9.

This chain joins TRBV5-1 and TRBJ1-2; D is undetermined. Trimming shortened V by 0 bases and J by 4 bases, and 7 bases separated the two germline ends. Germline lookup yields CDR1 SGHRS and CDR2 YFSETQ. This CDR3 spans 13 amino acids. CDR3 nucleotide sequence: TGCGCCAGCAGCTTGGCCACAAGCTATGGCTACACCTTC. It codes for CASSLATSYGYTF.

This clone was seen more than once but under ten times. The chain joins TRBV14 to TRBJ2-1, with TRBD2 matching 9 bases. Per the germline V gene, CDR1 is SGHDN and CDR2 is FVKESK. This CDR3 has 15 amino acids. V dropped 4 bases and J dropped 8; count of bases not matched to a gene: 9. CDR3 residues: CASSRPGLAFDEQFF. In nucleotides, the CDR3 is TGTGCCAGCAGCCGACCGGGACTAGCATTTGATGAGCAGTTCTTC.

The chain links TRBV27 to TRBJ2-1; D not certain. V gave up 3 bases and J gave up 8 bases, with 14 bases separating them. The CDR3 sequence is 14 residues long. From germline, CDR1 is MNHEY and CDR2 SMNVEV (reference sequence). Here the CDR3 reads CASSFARSIDEQFF. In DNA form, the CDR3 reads TGTGCCAGCAGTTTTGCTAGGTCAATCGATGAGCAGTTCTTC.

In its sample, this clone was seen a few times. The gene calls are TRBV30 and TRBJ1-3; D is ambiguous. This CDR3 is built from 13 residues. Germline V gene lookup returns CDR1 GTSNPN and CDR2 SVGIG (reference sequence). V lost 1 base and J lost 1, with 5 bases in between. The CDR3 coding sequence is TGTGCCTGGAGTGGGCAGTCTGGAAACACCATATATTTT. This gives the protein CAWSGQSGNTIYF.

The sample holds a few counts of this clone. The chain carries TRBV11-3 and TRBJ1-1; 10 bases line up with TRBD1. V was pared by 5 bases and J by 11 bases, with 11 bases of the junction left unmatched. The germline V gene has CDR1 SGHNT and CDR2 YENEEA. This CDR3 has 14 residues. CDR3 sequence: CASSPVPGQGMAFF. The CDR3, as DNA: TGTGCCAGCAGCCCCGTCCCGGGACAGGGGATGGCTTTCTTT.